One and the same sample provided the 17 T cell receptor beta chains below, sequenced in a study of T cell responses to AZD1222 COVID-19 vaccine (dated by TCRdb to about 2021). To prepare the library, the immunoSEQ multiplex PCR assay was applied. The table was pulled from immuneACCESS by TCRdb, which kept in-frame rearrangements only. Such tables lose some clones; where checked, under half of the loss comes from unresolved V genes, and the rest has no known cause. Here the sample has some 60,000 clones; 65% to 90% occur a single time. The ten largest make up less than 8.5% of the sample. Per the publication, the time point label means: about 28 days (+/-7) after the second vaccine dose. Sample: peripheral blood, taken 28 days after the second AZD1222 dose. These receptor sequences come from an adult who received the AZD1222 COVID-19 vaccine.

The rearrangement uses TRBV6-5 and TRBJ1-1, with D unresolved. CDR3 size: 16 residues. Looked up from germline, CDR1 is MNHEY and CDR2 is SVGAGI. The V and J ends lost 0 bases and 2 bases respectively, with 13 bases between them. CDR3: CASSYSTVSLNTEAFF. DNA of the CDR3: TGTGCCAGCAGTTACTCGACCGTTTCCCTTAACACTGAAGCTTTCTTT.

V and J are TRBV27 and TRBJ1-5; D not certain. CDR3 length equals 13 residues. Trimming removed 5 bases from V and 4 bases from J, with 9 bases in between. Germline V gives CDR1 MNHEY, CDR2 SMNVEV (reference sequence). The CDR3 loop is CASSLGQNQPQHF. The CDR3 DNA reads TGTGCCAGCAGTCTTGGCCAGAATCAGCCCCAGCATTTT.

The chain joins TRBV7-8 to TRBJ1-2; D is unclear. Germline V gene data show CDR1 as SGHVS and CDR2 as FQNEAQ. V dropped 1 base and J dropped 2 bases, with 11 bases sitting between them. This CDR3 region has 15 residues. The CDR3 reads CASSLGRGINYGYTF. The CDR3 DNA follows: TGTGCCAGCAGCTTAGGACGGGGAATAAACTATGGCTACACCTTC.

As concerns this clone: Other DNA sequences in this sample translate to the same CDR3. J is TRBJ2-3 and V is TRBV24-1; TRBD1 matches at 7 bases. The J segment lost 2 bases and the V segment lost 3 bases, leaving 1 base of the junction unmatched. The length of the CDR3 is 14 residues. Looked up from germline, CDR1 is KGHDR and CDR2 is SFDVKD. CDR3 sequence (DNA): TGTGCCACCAGTGATGGACAGGACACAGATACGCAGTATTTT. Residues: CATSDGQDTDTQYF.

The V and J genes are TRBV7-2 and TRBJ2-5, with TRBD2 identical over 14 bases. With V trimmed by 3 bases and J by 12 bases, 3 bases remained unmatched. There are 13 residues in the CDR3. Germline V gives CDR1 SGHTA, CDR2 FQGNSA. The CDR3 protein is CASSLTSGRGEYF. Written as DNA, the CDR3 is TGTGCCAGCAGCTTGACTAGCGGGAGGGGGGAGTACTTC.

The gene calls are TRBV10-3 and TRBJ2-3; TRBD1 matches at 9 bases. The germline CDR1 and CDR2 sequences are ENHRY and SYGVKD. This CDR3 is 16 amino acids long. Germline trimming cut 4 bases from V and 1 base from J; bases unmatched to any gene: 6. CDR3 in amino acids: CAISVGTGTGTDTQYF. The DNA of the CDR3 is TGTGCCATCAGTGTGGGGACAGGGACGGGCACAGATACGCAGTATTTT.

V and J are TRBV7-9 and TRBJ2-2; 8 positions agree with TRBD1. V was clipped by 5 bases and J by 5 bases; unmatched bases: 7. This CDR3 is 15 amino acids long. The germline gives CDR1 SEHNR, CDR2 FQNEAQ (reference sequence). This chain's CDR3 is CASSLDRAWTGELFF. CDR3 nucleotides: TGTGCCAGCAGCCTGGACAGGGCCTGGACCGGGGAGCTGTTTTTT. Drawing the rest from reference TRBV7-9 and TRBJ2-2, the complete variable domain is DTGVSQNPRHKITKRGQNVTFRCDPISEHNRLYWYRQTLGQGPEFLTYFQNEAQLEKSRLLSDRFSAERPKGSFSTLEIQRTEQGDSAMYLCASSLDRAWTGELFFGEGSRLTVL.

The chain is built from TRBV28 and TRBJ1-1; 7 positions agree with TRBD1. This CDR3 comprises 13 residues. The germline gives CDR1 MDHEN, CDR2 SYDVKM. Unmatched junction bases numbered 9, after V lost 4 bases and J lost 10 bases. The CDR3 region is CASSSDRARGAFF. The CDR3 DNA sequence: TGTGCCAGCAGTTCCGACAGGGCCCGGGGAGCTTTCTTT.

The chain employs TRBV9 and TRBJ2-5; tentative D call: TRBD2 (6 bases). The germline V and J ends were trimmed by 4 bases and 5 bases, with 12 bases remaining between them. The CDR3 is 13 residues long. The germline gives CDR1 SGDLS, CDR2 YYNGEE. The chain's CDR3 is CASSRETRETQYF. CDR3 sequence (DNA): TGTGCCAGCAGCCGGGAGACAAGGGAGACCCAGTACTTC. Using reference TRBV9 and TRBJ2-5 for the parts outside the CDR3, the full variable domain is DSGVTQTPKHLITATGQRVTLRCSPRSGDLSVYWYQQSLDQGLQFLIQYYNGEERAKGNILERFSAQQFPDLHSELNLSSLELGDSALYFCASSRETRETQYFGPGTRLLVL.

CDR3 amino acids: CASSSQQGRVEKLFF. In DNA form, the CDR3 reads TGTGCCAGCAGCTCTCAACAGGGGAGGGTTGAAAAACTGTTTTTT. The gene calls are TRBV7-2 and TRBJ1-4; 7 bases match TRBD1. Germline values: CDR1 SGHTA, CDR2 FQGNSA. This CDR3 has 15 amino acids. The J segment lost 7 bases and the V segment lost 4 bases, leaving 9 bases of the junction unmatched.

The rearrangement links TRBV5-4 to TRBJ1-2, with TRBD1 as a possible D gene (5 bases). The CDR3 contains 16 residues. CDR1 SGHNT and CDR2 YYREEE come from the germline V gene (reference sequence). Trimming removed 3 bases from V and 2 bases from J, with 17 bases in between. CDR3 sequence (DNA): TGTGCCAGCAGCTGGGGGAACGTAATGAGCAACTATGGCTACACCTTC. It encodes CASSWGNVMSNYGYTF.

The rearrangement joins TRBV5-1 to TRBJ1-1, with D unresolved. V was trimmed by 2 bases and J by 1 base, leaving 9 bases between them. This CDR3 region has 14 residues. Germline loops: CDR1 SGHRS, CDR2 YFSETQ. The CDR3 DNA is TGCGCCAGCAGCTTTGATCCAGAGAACACTGAAGCTTTCTTT. Amino acid sequence: CASSFDPENTEAFF.

The V call is TRBV6-2 or TRBV6-3, the J call TRBJ1-4; D not certain. The CDR3 extends over 12 amino acids. Germline values: CDR1 MNHEY, CDR2 SVGEGT. V was clipped by 6 bases and J by 8 bases, with 10 bases between them. CDR3 in DNA: TGTGCCAGCAGCCGGACGTCCGAAAAACTGTTTTTT. Translating gives CASSRTSEKLFF.

The chain combines TRBV10-3 with TRBJ1-3, with 9 bases aligning to TRBD1. This CDR3 is 16 amino acids long. The germline V gene encodes CDR1 ENHRY and CDR2 SYGVKD. V shed 7 bases, J shed 4 bases, and the junction held 11 bases outside the gene matches. CDR3 region: CAITQGQGGFGNTIYF. The CDR3 nucleotides read TGTGCCATCACTCAGGGACAGGGAGGGTTCGGAAACACCATATATTTT.

This chain uses TRBV5-4 with TRBJ1-4; 7 bases align to TRBD1. Germline CDR1 is SGHNT and CDR2 is YYREEE (reference sequence). The CDR3 runs 15 residues. V shed 3 bases, J shed 7 bases, and the junction held 9 bases outside the gene matches. The CDR3 sequence is CASSWQGGAVEKLFF. The CDR3 DNA follows: TGTGCCAGCAGCTGGCAAGGGGGCGCGGTTGAAAAACTGTTTTTT.

The chain couples TRBV7-9 to TRBJ1-1; unclear D gene. CDR1 and CDR2 from the germline V gene are SEHNR and FQNEAQ (reference sequence). V lost 5 bases and J lost 3, with 4 bases in between. The length of the CDR3 is 11 residues. CDR3 nucleotides: TGTGCCAGCAGCGTAGACACTGAAGCTTTCTTT. Its protein is CASSVDTEAFF.

V is TRBV3-1 (or the pseudogene TRBV3-2) and J is TRBJ2-2; D gene uncertain. Germline loops: CDR1 LGHDT, CDR2 YNNKEL (reference sequence). The CDR3 sequence is 15 residues long. Trimming pared 4 bases from V and 2 bases from J, leaving 11 bases between. The CDR3 loop is CASSPPGDNTGELFF. As DNA, the CDR3 is TGTGCCAGCAGCCCCCCAGGTGATAACACCGGGGAGCTGTTTTTT.